Presented here are 3 T cell receptor beta chains from one specimen sequenced in a study of blood T cell repertoires in COVID-19. Profiled with immunoSEQ multiplex PCR; TCRdb holds only in-frame clones, not every one. This table has around 44,000 clones, 92% appearing once. What was sequenced was peripheral blood. The receptor source for this set is a human donor in a cohort sampled during active COVID-19.

The genes are TRBV6-5 and TRBJ1-3; unclear D gene. Germline CDR1 is MNHEY and CDR2 is SVGAGI. The CDR3 is 15 residues long. V was pared by 6 bases and J by 0 bases, with 12 bases between. CDR3 in amino acids: CASRPSTSSGNTIYF. In DNA form, the CDR3 reads TGTGCCAGCAGGCCCTCCACGAGCTCTGGAAACACCATATATTTT.

For the CDR3, the DNA is TGTGCCAGCAGCTGGGGTGGCGGGGGCTCCTACAATGAGCAGTTCTTC. This encodes CASSWGGGGSYNEQFF. The gene calls are TRBV7-2 and TRBJ2-1, with TRBD2 matching over 7 bases. V lost 4 bases and J lost 0; bases outside the gene matches: 6. The CDR3 is made up of 16 amino acids. Per the germline V gene, CDR1 is SGHTA and CDR2 is FQGNSA. The whole variable domain, filled in from reference TRBV7-2 and TRBJ2-1, reads GAGVSQSPSNKVTEKGKDVELRCDPISGHTALYWYRQSLGQGLEFLIYFQGNSAPDKSGLPSDRFSAERTGGSVSTLTIQRTQQEDSAVYLCASSWGGGGSYNEQFFGPGTRLTVL.

The genes are TRBV5-1 and TRBJ2-3; tentatively, D is TRBD2 (5 bases). This CDR3 spans 16 amino acids. Trimming took 4 bases from V and 1 from J, leaving 16 bases between them. The germline V gene has CDR1 SGHRS and CDR2 YFSETQ. CDR3 sequence reads: CASSPNALARTDTQYF. The CDR3 nucleotides are TGCGCCAGCAGCCCAAACGCTCTAGCACGCACAGATACGCAGTATTTT.